This TCR beta chain comes out of a study of blood T cell repertoires in COVID-19. TCRdb's table, derived via immunoSEQ multiplex PCR, lists solely in-frame clones and lacks some. Here the sample spans some 200,000 clones, roughly 84% being singletons. The origin of this receptor is a human donor with acute or convalescent COVID-19. The donor label of this sample is uncertain. What was sequenced was peripheral blood.

CDR3 bases: TGTGCCAGAAGCTTGAGGGGGACAGACCATGGCTACACCTTC. Protein: CARSLRGTDHGYTF. This chain uses TRBV5-3 with TRBJ1-2, with TRBD1 identical over 7 bases. TRBV5-3 belongs to the ORF category, with a function that is uncertain. CDR3 length: 14 residues. V gave up 1 base and J gave up 6 bases; unmatched junction bases: 6.